Listed here are 6 T cell receptor beta chains from one sample, sequenced in a study of Ad26.COV2.S vaccination and SARS-CoV-2 variants (dated by TCRdb to about 2021). Library creation used the immunoSEQ multiplex PCR assay. Here the immuneACCESS table is served through TCRdb, limited to in-frame sequences with V and J called. Missing clones are a known gap in these copies; in checked studies unresolved V genes cover under half, and the rest lacks a known reason. The sample table contains some 350,000 clones; only one count was recorded for 85% of them. 3% to 4% of the sample comes from the top ten. The treatment or condition label of this sample denotes: 15 to 20 received Ad26.COV2.S at low or high dose, single or two shots; roughly five received placebo; per-sample allocation not given. Repertoires of vaccine and placebo recipients were sequenced from samples collected on day 63 after the first injection.

This material consisted of peripheral blood, taken in a trial of Ad26.COV2.S vaccine versus placebo. The receptors were gathered from a person between 18 and 59 years old who received the Ad26.COV2.S COVID-19 vaccine or a placebo.

As to this clone: In this CDR3 the conserved last residue, phenylalanine or tryptophan, is missing, so a read error is likely. No DNA is shown, since the ends of the CDR3 on it are uncertain; the CDR3 is the one TCRdb lists. The chain couples TRBV7-2 to TRBJ2-7; the DNA was not compared with TRBD2, the D call given in the table. The CDR3 length is 16 residues, termini included. The germline V gene has CDR1 SGHTA and CDR2 FQGNSA. The CDR3: CASSGSPLLAGALPSL.

J is TRBJ2-7 and V is TRBV7-9; 7 nucleotides match TRBD2. The V gene end was trimmed by 5 bases and the J gene end by 6 bases; junction bases not matched to a gene: 7. The CDR3 has 13 residues. Per the germline V gene, CDR1 is SEHNR and CDR2 is FQNEAQ (reference sequence). The CDR3 region has the DNA TGTGCCAGCAGCCCGCCCGGGGGGTTCGAGCAGTACTTC. It is translated as CASSPPGGFEQYF.

The chain links TRBV18 to TRBJ1-2, with a weak D call TRBD1 (6 bases). The CDR3 spans 15 residues. Germline-derived CDR1 and CDR2 are KGHSH and LQKENI. V dropped 1 base and J dropped 5 bases, with 14 bases sitting between them. The CDR3 DNA reads as TGTGCCAGCTCACCACAGTCGTTACAGGGATATGGCTACACCTTC. Protein product: CASSPQSLQGYGYTF.

The J gene is TRBJ2-3, the V gene TRBV10-3, with D possibly matching TRBD1 (6 bases). V lost 1 base and J lost 0, with 11 bases in between. Germline CDR1 ENHRY, CDR2 SYGVKD. The CDR3 runs to 16 residues. The CDR3 coding sequence is TGTGCCATCAGTGAGTGGATAGGGGGTAGCACAGATACGCAGTATTTT. Its translation is CAISEWIGGSTDTQYF.

The V call is TRBV3-1 (or the pseudogene TRBV3-2), the J call TRBJ2-5, with D maybe TRBD2 (5 bases). Trimming shortened V by 4 bases and J by 5 bases, and 17 bases separated the two germline ends. CDR1 is LGHDT, CDR2 YNNKEL, per germline (reference sequence). This CDR3 contains 15 residues. CDR3 amino acids: CASSPGEGSWETQYF. As DNA, the CDR3 is TGTGCCAGCAGCCCCGGTGAGGGAAGTTGGGAGACCCAGTACTTC.

The chain couples TRBV28 to TRBJ2-3; D is perhaps TRBD1 (6 bases). V was cut by 7 bases and J by 4 bases, with 15 bases left in between. This CDR3 spans 14 amino acids. The germline gives CDR1 MDHEN, CDR2 SYDVKM. Here the CDR3 DNA reads TGTGCCAGCATTCATAGAGGGGGACCAGATACGCAGTATTTT. It translates to CASIHRGGPDTQYF.